The 8 T cell receptor beta chains given below trace back to one sample, sequenced in a study of cytomegalovirus exposure and HLA in healthy donors. The study ran its PCR with 60 Vbeta and 13 Jbeta primers. The data were produced by immunoSEQ multiplex PCR, yet TCRdb's version contains in-frame clones alone and is incomplete. The table has about 150,000 clones, about three quarters seen once. Sequenced: PBMCs. Receptors were obtained from a man aged 18-30 years in good health and CMV-seronegative.

This clone was seen a single time. This chain joins TRBV10-3 and TRBJ2-5; tentatively, D is TRBD1 (5 bases). Per the germline V gene, CDR1 is ENHRY and CDR2 is SYGVKD. The CDR3 totals 12 residues. Between the trimmed V and J ends, which lost 4 bases and 5 bases, there was a span of 8 bases. CDR3 region: CAISAGKETQYF. The CDR3 nucleotides read TGTGCCATCAGTGCAGGGAAGGAGACCCAGTACTTC.

Comments on this clone: One end of the junction fails to match germline, which may point to a read error. CDR3 nucleotide sequence: TGTGCCAGCAGCTTAGCGACCCCGCGGGAGGGGGATTTT. This codes for CASSLATPREGDF. The chain uses TRBV7-2 and TRBJ2-3, with 9 bases that match TRBD2. From germline, CDR1 is SGHTA and CDR2 FQGNSA. This CDR3 is built from 13 residues.

V is TRBV4-3 and J is TRBJ2-1, with TRBD2 matching 9 bases. V trimming: 4 bases; J trimming: 5 bases; junction bases outside the gene matches: 9. The germline gives CDR1 LGHNA, CDR2 YSLEER. The CDR3 length is 16 residues. CDR3 region: CASSPSEAGGNNEQFF. CDR3 DNA: TGCGCCAGCAGCCCAAGCGAAGCGGGAGGCAACAATGAGCAGTTCTTC.

The chain has TRBV10-1 and TRBJ2-1; weak D call: TRBD2 (6 bases). The CDR3 sequence is 15 residues long. Trimming took 2 bases from V and 4 from J, leaving 12 bases between them. Germline V gene sequence: CDR1 WNHNN, CDR2 SYGVQD (reference sequence). The CDR3 coding sequence is TGCGCCAGCAGTGAGGTGGTAGCGGATTACAATGAGCAGTTCTTC. This gives the protein CASSEVVADYNEQFF.

This clone was seen a single time. V gene TRBV6-5 combines with J gene TRBJ1-5; TRBD1 aligns across 9 bases. This CDR3 has 13 amino acids. Germline lookup yields CDR1 MNHEY and CDR2 SVGAGI. Germline trimming cut 8 bases from V and 1 base from J; bases unmatched to any gene: 0. CDR3 DNA sequence: TGTGCCAGCGGACAGGGGAGCAATCAGCCCCAGCATTTT. It translates to CASGQGSNQPQHF.

The V call is TRBV7-9, the J call TRBJ2-4; perhaps TRBD2 as D (6 bases). The ends were cut back, 3 bases at V and 0 bases at J, with 12 bases in the middle. The CDR3 totals 16 residues. The germline V gene has CDR1 SEHNR and CDR2 FQNEAQ (reference sequence). CDR3 nucleotide sequence: TGTGCCAGCAGCTTCACAGCGGGCCTAGCCAAAAACATTCAGTACTTC. Translation gives CASSFTAGLAKNIQYF.

This sequence joins TRBV5-6 and TRBJ2-5, with 12 nucleotides matching TRBD2. Trimming cost V 4 bases and J 1 base; bases outside gene matches: 2. From germline, CDR1 is SGHDT and CDR2 YYEEEE. The CDR3 runs 15 residues. The CDR3 loop reads CASSPLAGGQETQYF. The CDR3 coding sequence is TGTGCCAGCAGCCCACTAGCGGGAGGCCAAGAGACCCAGTACTTC.

The chain carries TRBV7-9 and TRBJ2-1; the match to TRBD1 covers 10 bases. The trim removed 5 bases at V and 5 bases at J, leaving 6 bases unmatched. The CDR3 has 15 amino acids. Germline CDR1 SEHNR, CDR2 FQNEAQ (reference sequence). The CDR3 reads CASSARTGGNNEQFF. The CDR3 DNA follows: TGTGCCAGCAGCGCCCGGACAGGGGGTAACAATGAGCAGTTCTTC.